The T cell receptor beta chain described here comes from a study of CD8+CD57+ T cells in acquired aplastic anemia. Study-level background: Each DNA sample taken from sorted CD4+ and CD8+ cells came to roughly 3.5 ug on average. Study-level results: Twenty-nine shared CD8+ CDR3s appeared highly expressed within patients' immunodominant clones.

Ten or more counts support this clonotype. The antigen remains undetermined. In germline, CDR1 is DFQATT, CDR2 SNEGSKA (reference sequence). The J segment lost 5 bases and the V segment lost 3 bases, leaving 1 base of the junction unmatched. The length of the CDR3 is 12 residues. The TCR beta profiling, which covered VDJ combination and CDR3 sequence, was carried out using genomic DNA as the template. TCRdb fed the reads into MiXCR, producing one record per CDR3 protein. The sample carries around 500,000 distinct CDR3 sequences, around a third recorded once. Individuals selected for sequencing had exhibited CD8+CD57+ cell expansion on flow cytometry. Every patient had severe acquired aplastic anemia.

The clonotype comes from a human donor with aplastic anemia. The chain combines TRBV20-1 with TRBJ2-7; TRBD1 matches 10 bases. The specimen was sorted CD4+, CD8+, or CD8+CD57+ T cells (not recorded which) from PBMCs. CDR3 nucleotide sequence: TGCAGTGCTAGGACAGGGGGCCACGAGCAGTACTTC. Amino acids: CSARTGGHEQYF.